A single sample is the source of the 21 T cell receptor beta chains below, sequenced in a study of cytomegalovirus exposure and HLA in healthy donors. In the PCR, 60 Vbeta and 13 Jbeta primers were used. Using immunoSEQ multiplex PCR, the repertoire was profiled, and TCRdb retains in-frame clones only, with some absent. The sample contains 150,000 to 200,000 clones, less than 80% of which appear only once. The sequenced sample consisted of PBMCs. Receptor source: a woman aged 25-40 years in good health and CMV-seropositive.

This chain connects TRBV5-1 to TRBJ1-2; TRBD1 aligns across 7 bases. The CDR3 is 18 amino acids. The germline gives CDR1 SGHRS, CDR2 YFSETQ. With 2 bases clipped from V and 0 bases from J, the junction kept 13 bases outside the gene matches. The CDR3 loop reads CASSLRSGTARANYGYTF. DNA for the CDR3: TGCGCCAGCAGCTTACGTTCCGGGACAGCGCGAGCTAACTATGGCTACACCTTC. The variable domain in full, completed from reference TRBV5-1 and TRBJ1-2, reads KAGVTQTPRYLIKTRGQQVTLSCSPISGHRSVSWYQQTPGQGLQFLFEYFSETQRNKGNFPGRFSGRQFSNSRSEMNVSTLELGDSALYLCASSLRSGTARANYGYTFGSGTRLTVV.

This chain uses TRBV7-9 with TRBJ2-7; D is undetermined. Germline assignment: CDR1 SEHNR and CDR2 FQNEAQ (reference sequence). This CDR3 region has 13 residues. The V gene lost 1 base and the J gene lost 1 base, with 5 bases spanning the gap. The CDR3 DNA sequence: TGTGCCAGCAGCTTAGGCAGGTCCTACGAGCAGTACTTC. Translation: CASSLGRSYEQYF.

The V gene is TRBV7-2, the J gene TRBJ2-3; 9 nucleotides line up with TRBD1. J lost 3 bases, V lost 5 bases, and 3 bases had no gene match. The CDR3 is 14 residues long. CDR1 and CDR2 (germline): SGHTA, FQGNSA. The CDR3 region has the DNA TGTGCCAGCAGCCCGGGACAGGGAACAGATACGCAGTATTTT. This gives the protein CASSPGQGTDTQYF.

V gene TRBV9 combines with J gene TRBJ2-2; 12 positions match TRBD1. With V trimmed by 4 bases and J by 7 bases, 8 bases remained unmatched. The CDR3 covers 16 residues. The germline CDR1 and CDR2 sequences are SGDLS and YYNGEE. This CDR3 reads CASSSSGTGGFGELFF. CDR3 DNA: TGTGCCAGCAGCTCTTCCGGGACAGGGGGCTTCGGGGAGCTGTTTTTT.

This chain links TRBV11-3 with TRBJ2-2, with 8 bases matching TRBD1. Looked up from germline, CDR1 is SGHNT and CDR2 is YENEEA. J was trimmed by 5 bases and V by 0 bases; bases with no gene match: 11. This CDR3 region has 18 residues. The chain's CDR3 is CASSLDRVGQGGTGELFF. Written as DNA, the CDR3 is TGTGCCAGCAGCTTAGATCGAGTCGGACAGGGCGGTACCGGGGAGCTGTTTTTT. Variable domain in full (rest from reference TRBV11-3 and TRBJ2-2): EAGVVQSPRYKIIEKKQPVAFWCNPISGHNTLYWYLQNLGQGPELLIRYENEEAVDDSQLPKDRFSAERLKGVDSTLKIQPAELGDSAVYLCASSLDRVGQGGTGELFFGEGSRLTVL.

The CDR3 DNA reads as TGTGCCAGCAGCTTAGATCGGGGGGGCGAGCAGTACTTC. Translating it yields CASSLDRGGEQYF. V gene TRBV11-3 combines with J gene TRBJ2-7; TRBD2 matches at 8 bases. The J segment lost 6 bases and the V segment lost 0 bases, leaving 1 base of the junction unmatched. CDR1 SGHNT and CDR2 YENEEA come from the germline V gene. The length of the CDR3 is 13 residues.

V is TRBV27 and J is TRBJ1-6; D is perhaps TRBD1 (5 bases). The germline CDR1 and CDR2 sequences are MNHEY and SMNVEV (reference sequence). This CDR3 spans 14 amino acids. V was cut by 3 bases and J by 7 bases, with 10 bases left in between. This CDR3 is CASSFRVRNSPLHF. In nucleotides, the CDR3 is TGTGCCAGCAGTTTCAGGGTTAGAAATTCACCCCTCCACTTT.

CDR3 residues: CASSLAPGGPLGYEQYF. CDR3 DNA: TGTGCCAGCAGCTTGGCCCCGGGGGGCCCACTGGGATACGAGCAGTACTTC. The chain links TRBV5-4 to TRBJ2-7; tentatively, D is TRBD2 (7 bases). The V end was cut by 0 bases, the J end by 4 bases, with 20 bases between. Germline CDR1 is SGHNT and CDR2 is YYREEE (reference sequence). The CDR3 contains 17 residues. The variable domain in full, completed from reference TRBV5-4 and TRBJ2-7, reads ETGVTQSPTHLIKTRGQQVTLRCSSQSGHNTVSWYQQALGQGPQFIFQYYREEENGRGNFPPRFSGLQFPNYSSELNVNALELDDSALYLCASSLAPGGPLGYEQYFGPGTRLTVT.

The chain recombines TRBV4-2 with TRBJ1-2; 7 nucleotides match TRBD1. The CDR3 loop spans 14 amino acids. The germline gives CDR1 LGHNA, CDR2 YNFKEQ. The junction had 6 bases not matched to a gene; V was cut back by 1 base and J by 7 bases. The DNA for the CDR3 is TGTGCCAGCAGCCAAGCGAGGGACAGAGGTGGCTACACCTTC. Encoded protein: CASSQARDRGGYTF.

This chain links TRBV30 with TRBJ1-1; D gene ambiguous. This CDR3 region has 12 residues. Trimming removed 0 bases at V and 1 base at J, with 3 bases between. Per the germline V gene, CDR1 is GTSNPN and CDR2 is SVGIG (reference sequence). The CDR3 nucleotides read TGTGCCTGGAGTGTTCGGAACACTGAAGCTTTCTTT. Translating gives CAWSVRNTEAFF.

This clone was seen just once. The chain employs TRBV6-5 and TRBJ1-1, with 8 bases aligning to TRBD1. CDR3 length equals 12 residues. Looked up from germline, CDR1 is MNHEY and CDR2 is SVGAGI. Trimming at V came to 6 bases and at J to 7 bases, leaving 4 bases not matched to a gene. The CDR3 protein is CASSRGQGEAFF. In DNA, the CDR3 is TGTGCCAGCAGCAGGGGGCAGGGTGAAGCTTTCTTT.

The chain carries TRBV5-6 and TRBJ1-2; 7 nucleotides match TRBD1. With V trimmed by 4 bases and J by 5 bases, 5 bases remained unmatched. From germline, CDR1 is SGHDT and CDR2 YYEEEE. The CDR3 is 13 residues long. Here the CDR3 reads CASSTGQRYGYTF. For the CDR3, the DNA is TGTGCCAGCAGCACGGGACAGAGGTATGGCTACACCTTC.

The chain recombines TRBV4-1 with TRBJ2-3; D might be TRBD1 (6 bases). The CDR3 consists of 14 residues. With 5 bases removed from V and 3 bases from J, the gap between germline ends came to 12 bases. CDR1 and CDR2 (germline): MGHRA, YSYEKL. CDR3 residues: CASSGRTGTDTQYF. DNA of the CDR3: TGCGCCAGCAGCGGACGAACAGGGACAGATACGCAGTATTTT.

The rearrangement uses TRBV9 and TRBJ1-3; 7 nucleotides match TRBD1. The CDR3 is made up of 15 amino acids. Germline lookup yields CDR1 SGDLS and CDR2 YYNGEE. Trimming removed 3 bases from V and 3 bases from J; junction bases left unmatched: 6. The chain's CDR3 is CASSGYRGGGNTIYF. CDR3 nucleotides: TGTGCCAGCAGCGGGTACAGGGGAGGTGGAAACACCATATATTTT.

CDR3 sequence: CATKGLAGGLGEQYF. DNA of the CDR3: TGTGCCACCAAGGGACTAGCGGGAGGTTTAGGCGAGCAGTACTTC. The chain carries TRBV6-5 and TRBJ2-7, with 15 bases that match TRBD2. The CDR3 loop spans 15 amino acids. The germline V gene has CDR1 MNHEY and CDR2 SVGAGI. Germline trimming cut 10 bases from V and 6 bases from J; bases unmatched to any gene: 10.

The chain recombines TRBV13 with TRBJ1-1; 12 bases line up with TRBD1. From germline, CDR1 is PRHDT and CDR2 FYEKMQ (reference sequence). Trimming cost V 5 bases and J 1 base; bases outside gene matches: 5. This CDR3 is 16 amino acids long. The CDR3 region is CASSGGTGGTNTEAFF. CDR3 DNA: TGTGCCAGCAGCGGCGGGACAGGGGGCACGAACACTGAAGCTTTCTTT.

This CDR3 reads CASSGTGGIQPQHF. CDR3 DNA sequence: TGTGCCAGTTCCGGGACAGGGGGCATTCAGCCCCAGCATTTT. This chain links TRBV19 with TRBJ1-5, with 12 bases matching TRBD1. Trimming removed 8 bases from V and 6 bases from J; junction bases left unmatched: 5. The CDR3 length is 14 residues. From germline, CDR1 is LNHDA and CDR2 SQIVND (reference sequence).

The chain uses TRBV29-1 and TRBJ2-7, with 11 bases aligning to TRBD1. The CDR3 contains 12 residues. J lost 9 bases, V lost 7 bases, and 8 bases had no gene match. Germline CDR1 and CDR2: SQVTM and ANQGSEA. CDR3 residues: CSAAGTGGVQYF. In nucleotides, the CDR3 is TGCAGCGCAGCCGGGACAGGGGGGGTGCAGTACTTC.

Written as DNA, the CDR3 is TGCGCCAGCGGTAGCGGGAGGGCCAGTGAGACCCAGTACTTC. Encoded protein: CASGSGRASETQYF. V and J are TRBV10-2 and TRBJ2-5; 11 bases are shared with TRBD2. The CDR3 totals 14 residues. The V gene's germline CDR1 is WSHSY and CDR2 SAAADI. V was pared by 8 bases and J by 5 bases, with 7 bases of the junction left unmatched.

This rearrangement joins TRBV5-4 to TRBJ1-2; TRBD1 aligns across 10 bases. With V trimmed by 8 bases and J by 3 bases, 4 bases remained unmatched. This CDR3 comprises 13 residues. Germline loops: CDR1 SGHNT, CDR2 YYREEE (reference sequence). CDR3 in amino acids: CASSDRGDYGYTF. CDR3 in DNA: TGTGCCAGTTCGGACAGGGGGGACTATGGCTACACCTTC.

This clone appeared once. The chain couples TRBV5-4 to TRBJ2-1; the D is unclear. Germline values: CDR1 SGHNT, CDR2 YYREEE (reference sequence). Trimming pared 0 bases from V and 5 bases from J, leaving 9 bases between. The CDR3 has 14 residues. CDR3 in amino acids: CASSLDRENNEQFF. CDR3 DNA sequence: TGTGCCAGCAGCTTGGACAGAGAAAACAATGAGCAGTTCTTC. The complete variable domain, with remaining parts taken from reference TRBV5-4 and TRBJ2-1, reads ETGVTQSPTHLIKTRGQQVTLRCSSQSGHNTVSWYQQALGQGPQFIFQYYREEENGRGNFPPRFSGLQFPNYSSELNVNALELDDSALYLCASSLDRENNEQFFGPGTRLTVL.